This T cell receptor (beta chain) was sequenced during a study of cytomegalovirus exposure and HLA in healthy donors. Overall study results and limits: When a later analysis was performed, an Asian-associated ancestry cluster reportedly had fewer N-insertions than the roughly 690-donor mean.

V gave up 1 base and J gave up 5 bases, with 14 bases separating them. The germline V gene has CDR1 MNHNS and CDR2 SASEGT. The CDR3 has 15 residues. Primers for the PCR totalled 60 Vbeta and 13 Jbeta. Repertoires were generated with immunoSEQ multiplex PCR, while TCRdb's copy carries only in-frame clones and drops some. The sample records under 150,000 clones, approximately 85% being singletons. Regarding this clone: What it recognizes is unknown.

This clonotype originated in a boy aged 5-17 years in good health and CMV-seronegative. This chain uses TRBV6-1 with TRBJ2-5; D possibly corresponds to TRBD1 (5 bases). Input material: PBMCs. The CDR3 bases are TGTGCCAGCAGTGAAGATTTCAGCAGACAGGAGACCCAGTACTTC. Protein sequence: CASSEDFSRQETQYF.